This TCR beta chain was captured by sequencing in a study of blood T cell repertoires in COVID-19. Study-wide background: The United States, Italy and Spain supplied acute and convalescent COVID-19 samples. PBMCs, B-cell-depleted T cells, or T cells provided the cDNA or gDNA that made up the material.

In the original processing: Scientists estimated how many nucleated cells there were by amplifying reference gene primers. Sequencing was performed with immunoSEQ multiplex PCR; in TCRdb, only in-frame clones are kept and a portion is missing. From that table come the V and J calls and clone size; the DNA was used to work out D and trimming. The sample consists of around 130,000 clones, around 86% of them appearing once. Germline-derived CDR1 and CDR2 are MGHRA and YSYEKL. Trimming left V 4 bases short and J 4 bases short, with 16 bases between. The CDR3 has 16 residues. J is TRBJ2-2 and V is TRBV4-1, with a weak D call TRBD2 (6 bases). This TCR was recovered from a human donor in a cohort sampled during active COVID-19. The material sequenced was peripheral blood. As DNA, the CDR3 is TGCGCCAGCAGCCGAGAGGGGCGGGGAGGCACCGGGGAGCTGTTTTTT. This gives the protein CASSREGRGGTGELFF.